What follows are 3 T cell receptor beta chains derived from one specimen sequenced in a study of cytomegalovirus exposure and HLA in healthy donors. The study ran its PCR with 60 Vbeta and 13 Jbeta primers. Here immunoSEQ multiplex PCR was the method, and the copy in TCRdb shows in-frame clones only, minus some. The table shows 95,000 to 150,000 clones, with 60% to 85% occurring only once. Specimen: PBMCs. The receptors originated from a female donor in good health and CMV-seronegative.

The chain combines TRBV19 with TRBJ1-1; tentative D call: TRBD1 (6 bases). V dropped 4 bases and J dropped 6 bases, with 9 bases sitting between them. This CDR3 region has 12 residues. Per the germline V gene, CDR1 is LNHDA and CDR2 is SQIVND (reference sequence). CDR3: CASSTGQSEAFF. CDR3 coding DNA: TGTGCCAGTAGTACCGGACAGTCTGAAGCTTTCTTT.

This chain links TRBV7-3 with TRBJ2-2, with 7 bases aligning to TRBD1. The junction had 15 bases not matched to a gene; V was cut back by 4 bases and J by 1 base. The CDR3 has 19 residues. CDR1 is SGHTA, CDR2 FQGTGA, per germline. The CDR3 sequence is CASSSHYRGEKRNTGELFF. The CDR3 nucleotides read TGTGCCAGCAGCTCTCATTACAGGGGCGAAAAGCGGAACACCGGGGAGCTGTTTTTT.

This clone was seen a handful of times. In nucleotides, the CDR3 is TGCGCCAGCAGTGAGTTCCGGGGGGGTTTCACAGATACGCAGTATTTT. Translating gives CASSEFRGGFTDTQYF. The J gene is TRBJ2-3, the V gene TRBV10-1; the match to TRBD2 covers 8 bases. CDR1 is WNHNN, CDR2 SYGVQD, per germline (reference sequence). The V segment lost 1 base and the J segment 2 bases; nucleotides outside the gene matches: 5. CDR3 length: 16 amino acids.